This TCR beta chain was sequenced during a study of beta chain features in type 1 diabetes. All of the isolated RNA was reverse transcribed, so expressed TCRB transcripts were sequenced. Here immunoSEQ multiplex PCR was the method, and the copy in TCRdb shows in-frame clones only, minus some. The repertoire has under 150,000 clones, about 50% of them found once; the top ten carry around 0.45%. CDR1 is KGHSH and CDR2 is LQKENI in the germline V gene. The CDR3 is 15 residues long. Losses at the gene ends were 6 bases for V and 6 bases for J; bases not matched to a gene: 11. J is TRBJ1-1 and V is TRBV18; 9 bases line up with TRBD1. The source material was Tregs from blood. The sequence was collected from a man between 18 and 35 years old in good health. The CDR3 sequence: CASSPGTGRKAEAFF. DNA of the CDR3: TGTGCCAGCTCCCCCGGGACAGGGAGGAAGGCTGAAGCTTTCTTT.